This note documents a single TCR beta chain sequence. These data originate in a study of cytomegalovirus exposure and HLA in healthy donors. The CDR3 totals 16 residues. CDR1 MNHNY and CDR2 SVGAGI come from the germline V gene (reference sequence). After removal of 5 bases from V and 11 bases from J, the junction contained 13 bases not matched to a gene. The PCR employed 60 Vbeta primers together with 13 Jbeta primers. Assay used: immunoSEQ multiplex PCR; TCRdb lists only in-frame clones, some missing. Of nearly 200,000 clones listed, approximately 87% are singletons. The sample was PBMCs. The chain has TRBV6-6 and TRBJ2-2; 11 positions agree with TRBD2. This clonotype originated in a man aged 25 to 40 in good health and CMV-seronegative. The CDR3 is CASSPPGLAAGGELFF. In DNA, the CDR3 is TGTGCCAGCAGTCCTCCGGGACTAGCGGCTGGCGGAGAGCTGTTTTTT.